One sample yielded the 8 T cell receptor beta chains listed below, sequenced in a study of T cell repertoires in cytomegalovirus infection. Via MiXCR, TCRdb re-called the reads, giving one row per CDR3 protein. The repertoire holds hundreds of thousands of distinct CDR3 sequences, with around a sixth as singletons. The specimen was PBMCs. The receptor source for this set is a human donor in good health (CMV status not recorded). Some clones in this sample may be carry-over from other donors' samples.

This clonotype has only a few counts. V is TRBV7-2 and J is TRBJ2-5, with 14 positions matching TRBD2. Germline lookup yields CDR1 SGHTA and CDR2 FQGNSA. V lost 5 bases, J lost 0 bases, and 2 bases stayed unmatched. CDR3 length: 16 residues. This CDR3 is CASSKGLAGDQETQYF. CDR3 sequence (DNA): TGTGCCAGCAGCAAGGGACTAGCGGGGGACCAAGAGACCCAGTACTTC.

This clonotype was counted between two and nine times. The chain recombines TRBV20-1 with TRBJ2-3; TRBD2 matches at 12 bases. The germline V gene has CDR1 DFQATT and CDR2 SNEGSKA (reference sequence). This CDR3 has 14 amino acids. The trim removed 4 bases at V and 5 bases at J, leaving 4 bases unmatched. The CDR3 DNA reads TGCAGTGCTAAGCTAGCGGGGGGGCGAGATACGCAGTATTTT. This gives the protein CSAKLAGGRDTQYF.

This clonotype was counted a few times. The rearrangement joins TRBV28 to TRBJ2-2, with D unclear. V lost 4 bases and J lost 1, with 10 bases in between. This CDR3 has 15 amino acids. Per the germline V gene, CDR1 is MDHEN and CDR2 is SYDVKM. The CDR3 protein is CASSWASGNTGELFF. CDR3 coding DNA: TGTGCCAGCAGTTGGGCATCAGGGAACACCGGGGAGCTGTTTTTT.

There are a few counts of this clonotype. This sequence joins TRBV19 and TRBJ2-3; 7 bases are a match to TRBD1. Germline CDR1 reads LNHDA; CDR2 reads SQIVND (reference sequence). The CDR3 sequence is 17 residues long. V lost 2 bases, J lost 4 bases, and 12 bases stayed unmatched. The CDR3 here is CASSIIYGQVGPDTQYF. As DNA, the CDR3 is TGTGCCAGTAGTATAATCTATGGACAGGTGGGTCCAGATACGCAGTATTTT.

Note on this clonotype: A much larger clone sits a single nucleotide away, making a read error possible. J is TRBJ2-2 and V is TRBV7-2; D gene ambiguous. The CDR3 extends over 14 amino acids. Germline V lookup: CDR1 SGHTA, CDR2 FQGNSA. DNA of the CDR3: TGTGCCAACAGCTTAAGTAGGGACACCGGGGAGCTGTTTTTT. This gives the protein CANSLSRDTGELFF.

The table lists this clonotype with many counts. The chain combines TRBV5-1 with TRBJ2-3, with D uncertain. CDR3 size: 13 residues. The germline V gene encodes CDR1 SGHRS and CDR2 YFSETQ. Trimming left V 4 bases short and J 3 bases short, with 9 bases between. The CDR3 DNA reads TGCGCCAGCAGCCTCCGAGAAACAGATACGCAGTATTTT. Amino acids: CASSLRETDTQYF.

Only a few counts were recorded for this clonotype. This sequence joins TRBV19 and TRBJ1-2, with 12 bases fitting TRBD1. CDR1 and CDR2 from the germline V gene are LNHDA and SQIVND (reference sequence). This CDR3 is built from 16 residues. V shed 5 bases, J shed 3 bases, and the junction held 7 bases outside the gene matches. This CDR3 is CASSAAGTGGDYGYTF. The CDR3 bases are TGTGCCAGTAGTGCGGCCGGGACAGGGGGCGACTATGGCTACACCTTC.

As for this clonotype: One end of the junction does not line up with germline, which may come from a read error. The chain recombines TRBV29-1 with TRBJ2-1, with D tentatively TRBD1 or TRBD2 (5 bases each). Germline CDR1 SQVTM, CDR2 ANQGSEA. This CDR3 is built from 12 residues. The CDR3 bases are TGCAGCGTTGAAGATCGGGGCAGGGTTGGTGTCTTC. This translates into CSVEDRGRVGVF.